This T cell receptor beta chain was obtained from a study of T cell responses to AZD1222 COVID-19 vaccine. Germline CDR1 is MDHEN and CDR2 is SYDVKM. The V and J ends lost 6 bases and 0 bases, in that order; junction bases with no gene match: 3. There are 15 residues in the CDR3. Details on this clone: Its antigen is still unknown.

General study results and limits: Clonal diversity was possibly underestimated; the donors were predominantly white British and more often female.

Data came from immunoSEQ multiplex PCR; TCRdb stores just in-frame clones and leaves some out. The sample includes some 140,000 clones, about 92% of them seen just once. This chain uses TRBV28 with TRBJ2-3, with 10 bases lining up with TRBD2. The clonotype comes from an adult in good health. This material consisted of peripheral blood, taken on day 0 of AZD1222 vaccination. The CDR3: CASREGLASTDTQYF. DNA of the CDR3: TGTGCCAGCAGGGAGGGACTAGCGAGCACAGATACGCAGTATTTT. The variable domain in full, with the rest retrieved from reference TRBV28 and TRBJ2-3, is DVKVTQSSRYLVKRTGEKVFLECVQDMDHENMFWYRQDPGLGLRLIYFSYDVKMKEKGDIPEGYSVSREKKERFSLILESASTNQTSMYLCASREGLASTDTQYFGPGTRLTVL.